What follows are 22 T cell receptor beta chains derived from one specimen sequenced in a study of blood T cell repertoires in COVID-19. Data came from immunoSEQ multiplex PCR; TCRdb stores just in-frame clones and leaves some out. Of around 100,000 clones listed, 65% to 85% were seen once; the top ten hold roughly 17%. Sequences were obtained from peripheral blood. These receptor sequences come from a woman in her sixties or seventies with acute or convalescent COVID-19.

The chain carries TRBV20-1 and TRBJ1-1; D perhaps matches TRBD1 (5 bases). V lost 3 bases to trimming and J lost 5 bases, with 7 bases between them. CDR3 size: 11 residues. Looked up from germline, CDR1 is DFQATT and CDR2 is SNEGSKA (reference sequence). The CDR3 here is CSASRETEAFF. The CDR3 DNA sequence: TGCAGTGCTAGCAGGGAAACTGAAGCTTTCTTT.

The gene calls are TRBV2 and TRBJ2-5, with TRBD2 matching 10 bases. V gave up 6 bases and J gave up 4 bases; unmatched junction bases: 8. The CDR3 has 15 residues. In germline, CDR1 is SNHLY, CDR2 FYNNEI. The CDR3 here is CASRSQRGGSETQYF. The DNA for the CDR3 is TGTGCCAGCAGATCCCAGCGGGGGGGCTCAGAGACCCAGTACTTC.

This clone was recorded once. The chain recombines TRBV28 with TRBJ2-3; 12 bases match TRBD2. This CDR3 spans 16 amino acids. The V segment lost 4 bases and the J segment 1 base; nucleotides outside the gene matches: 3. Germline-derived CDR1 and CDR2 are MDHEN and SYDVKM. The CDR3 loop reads CASSSTSGGGTDTQYF. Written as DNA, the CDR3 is TGTGCCAGCAGTTCGACTAGCGGGGGAGGCACAGATACGCAGTATTTT.

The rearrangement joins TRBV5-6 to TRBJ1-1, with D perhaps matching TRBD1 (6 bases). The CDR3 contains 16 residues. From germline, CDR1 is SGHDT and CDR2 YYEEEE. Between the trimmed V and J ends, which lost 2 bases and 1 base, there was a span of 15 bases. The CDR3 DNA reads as TGTGCCAGCAGCTTTATCCCCGGGACACGGAACACTGAAGCTTTCTTT. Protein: CASSFIPGTRNTEAFF. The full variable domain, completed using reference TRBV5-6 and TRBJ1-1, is DAGVTQSPTHLIKTRGQQVTLRCSPKSGHDTVSWYQQALGQGPQFIFQYYEEEERQRGNFPDRFSGHQFPNYSSELNVNALLLGDSALYLCASSFIPGTRNTEAFFGQGTRLTVV.

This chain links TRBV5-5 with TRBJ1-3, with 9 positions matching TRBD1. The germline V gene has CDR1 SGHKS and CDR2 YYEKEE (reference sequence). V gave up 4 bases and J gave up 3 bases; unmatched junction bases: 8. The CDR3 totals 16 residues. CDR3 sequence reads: CASSPGQGIVGNTIYF. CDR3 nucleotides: TGTGCCAGCAGCCCGGGACAGGGTATCGTTGGAAACACCATATATTTT.

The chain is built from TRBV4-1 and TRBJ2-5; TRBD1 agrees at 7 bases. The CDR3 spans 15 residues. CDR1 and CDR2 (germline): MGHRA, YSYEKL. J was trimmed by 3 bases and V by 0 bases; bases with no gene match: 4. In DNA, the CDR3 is TGCGCCAGCAGCCAAGATTACAGGGGTGAAGAGACCCAGTACTTC. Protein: CASSQDYRGEETQYF.

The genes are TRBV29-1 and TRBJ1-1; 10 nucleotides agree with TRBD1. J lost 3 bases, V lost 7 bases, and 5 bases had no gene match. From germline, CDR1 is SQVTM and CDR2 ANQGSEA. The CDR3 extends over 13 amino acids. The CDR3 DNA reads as TGCAGCGGGGAGACAGGGGGCGACACTGAAGCTTTCTTT. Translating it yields CSGETGGDTEAFF.

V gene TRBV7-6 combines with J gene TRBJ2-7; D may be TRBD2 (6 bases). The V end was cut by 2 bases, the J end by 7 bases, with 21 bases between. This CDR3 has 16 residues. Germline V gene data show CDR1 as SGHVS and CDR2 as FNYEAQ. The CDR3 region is CASSLTAGTPAREQYF. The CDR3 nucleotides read TGTGCCAGCAGCTTAACGGCCGGGACTCCCGCGAGGGAGCAGTACTTC.

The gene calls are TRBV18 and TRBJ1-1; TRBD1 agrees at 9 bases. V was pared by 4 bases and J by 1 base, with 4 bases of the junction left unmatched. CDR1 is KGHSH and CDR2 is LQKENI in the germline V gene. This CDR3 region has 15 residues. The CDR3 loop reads CASSQTGGRNTEAFF. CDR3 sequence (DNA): TGTGCCAGCTCACAAACAGGGGGCCGGAACACTGAAGCTTTCTTT.

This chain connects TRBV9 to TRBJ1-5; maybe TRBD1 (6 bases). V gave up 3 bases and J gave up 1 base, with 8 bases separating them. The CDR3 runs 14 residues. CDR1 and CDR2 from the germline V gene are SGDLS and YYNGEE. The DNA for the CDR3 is TGTGCCAGCAGCGCCGGACAGAGCAATCAGCCCCAGCATTTT. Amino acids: CASSAGQSNQPQHF.

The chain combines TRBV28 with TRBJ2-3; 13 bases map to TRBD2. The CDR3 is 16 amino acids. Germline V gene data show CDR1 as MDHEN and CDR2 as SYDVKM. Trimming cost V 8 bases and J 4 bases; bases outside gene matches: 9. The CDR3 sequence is CASGARLAGGSDTQYF. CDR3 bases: TGTGCCAGCGGAGCTAGACTAGCGGGGGGTTCAGATACGCAGTATTTT.

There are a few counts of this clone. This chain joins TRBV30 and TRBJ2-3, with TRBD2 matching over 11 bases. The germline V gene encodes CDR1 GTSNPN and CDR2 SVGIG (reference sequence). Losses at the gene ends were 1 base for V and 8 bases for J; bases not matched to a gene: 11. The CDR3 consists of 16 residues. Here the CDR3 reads CAWSGRLAGIYTTQYF. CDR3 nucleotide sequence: TGTGCCTGGAGTGGAAGACTAGCGGGGATATATACTACGCAGTATTTT.

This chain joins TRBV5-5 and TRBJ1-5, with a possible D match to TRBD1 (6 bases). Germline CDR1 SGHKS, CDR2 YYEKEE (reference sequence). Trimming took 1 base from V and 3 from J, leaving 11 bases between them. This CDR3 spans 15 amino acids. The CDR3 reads CASSLQGGDNQPQHF. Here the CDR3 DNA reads TGTGCCAGCAGCTTGCAAGGGGGTGACAATCAGCCCCAGCATTTT. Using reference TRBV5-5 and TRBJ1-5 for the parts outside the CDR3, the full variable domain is DAGVTQSPTHLIKTRGQQVTLRCSPISGHKSVSWYQQVLGQGPQFIFQYYEKEERGRGNFPDRFSARQFPNYSSELNVNALLLGDSALYLCASSLQGGDNQPQHFGDGTRLSIL.

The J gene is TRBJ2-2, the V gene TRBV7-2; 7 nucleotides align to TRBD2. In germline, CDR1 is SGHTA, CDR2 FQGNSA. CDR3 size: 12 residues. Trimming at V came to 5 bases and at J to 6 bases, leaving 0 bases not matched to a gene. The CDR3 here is CASSRGAGELFF. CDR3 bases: TGTGCCAGCAGCCGGGGGGCCGGGGAGCTGTTTTTT.

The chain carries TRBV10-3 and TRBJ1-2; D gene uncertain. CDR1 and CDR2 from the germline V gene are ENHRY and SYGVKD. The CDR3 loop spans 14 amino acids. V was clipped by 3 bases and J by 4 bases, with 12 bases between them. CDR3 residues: CAISETDIRYGYTF. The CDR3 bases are TGTGCCATCAGTGAAACAGACATTCGCTATGGCTACACCTTC.

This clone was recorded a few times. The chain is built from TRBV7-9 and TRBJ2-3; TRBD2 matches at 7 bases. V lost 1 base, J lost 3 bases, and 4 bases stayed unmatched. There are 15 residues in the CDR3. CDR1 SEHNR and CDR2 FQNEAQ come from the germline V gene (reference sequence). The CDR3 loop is CASSLGDGRTDTQYF. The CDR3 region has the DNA TGTGCCAGCAGCTTAGGGGACGGGAGGACAGATACGCAGTATTTT.

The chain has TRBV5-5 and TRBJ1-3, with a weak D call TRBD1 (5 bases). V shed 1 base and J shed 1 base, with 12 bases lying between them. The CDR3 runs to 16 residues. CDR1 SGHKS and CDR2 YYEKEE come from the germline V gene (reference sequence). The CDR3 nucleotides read TGTGCCAGCAGCTTGTGGGGGGAACGGTCTGGAAACACCATATATTTT. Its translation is CASSLWGERSGNTIYF.

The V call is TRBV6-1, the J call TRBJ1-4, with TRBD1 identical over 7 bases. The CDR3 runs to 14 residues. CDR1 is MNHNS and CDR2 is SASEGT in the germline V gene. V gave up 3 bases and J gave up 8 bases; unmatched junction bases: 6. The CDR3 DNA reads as TGTGCCAGCAGTGAGGTGCAGGGGGTGGAAAAACTGTTTTTT. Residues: CASSEVQGVEKLFF.

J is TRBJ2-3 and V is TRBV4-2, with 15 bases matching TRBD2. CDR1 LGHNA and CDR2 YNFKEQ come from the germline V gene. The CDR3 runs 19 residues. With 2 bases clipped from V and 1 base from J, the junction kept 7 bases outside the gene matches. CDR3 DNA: TGTGCCAGCAGCCAATTAAGGGGACTAGCGGGGGGTGGCACAGATACGCAGTATTTT. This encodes CASSQLRGLAGGGTDTQYF.

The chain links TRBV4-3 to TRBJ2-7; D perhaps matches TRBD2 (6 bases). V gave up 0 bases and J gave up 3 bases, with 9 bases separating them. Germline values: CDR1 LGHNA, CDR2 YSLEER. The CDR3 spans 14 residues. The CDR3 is CASSQDSRGYEQYF. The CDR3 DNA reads TGCGCCAGCAGCCAAGACTCGCGGGGCTACGAGCAGTACTTC.

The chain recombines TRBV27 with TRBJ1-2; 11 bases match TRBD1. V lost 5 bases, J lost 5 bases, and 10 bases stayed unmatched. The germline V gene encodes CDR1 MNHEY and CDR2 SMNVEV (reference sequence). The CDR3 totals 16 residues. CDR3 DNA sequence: TGTGCCAGCAGTCCTCGGGGGACAGGGGGTGTTTATGGCTACACCTTC. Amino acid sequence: CASSPRGTGGVYGYTF.

The CDR3: CASSHLAGTGENTEAFF. Written as DNA, the CDR3 is TGTGCCAGCAGCCACTTAGCCGGGACAGGGGAAAACACTGAAGCTTTCTTT. The chain is built from TRBV3-1 (or the pseudogene TRBV3-2) and TRBJ1-1; 10 bases match TRBD1. V was clipped by 3 bases and J by 2 bases; unmatched bases: 9. The germline gives CDR1 LGHDT, CDR2 YNNKEL (reference sequence). This CDR3 is built from 17 residues.